The 20 T cell receptor beta chains given below trace back to one sample, sequenced in a study of beta chain features in type 1 diabetes. General study points: All four CD4+ subsets from Type 1 diabetes patients carried moderately but significantly shorter TCRB CDR3s.

Antigen specificity for these receptors is unknown. Sequenced material consisted of expressed TCRB transcripts (all of the isolated RNA was reverse transcribed). Repertoires were generated with immunoSEQ multiplex PCR, while TCRdb's copy carries only in-frame clones and drops some. The sample carries about 260,000 clones, roughly 22% recorded once. Sequencing was carried out using naive CD4+ T cells from blood. The receptor source for this set is a woman aged 40 to 49 with type 1 diabetes.

This clone was seen more than once but under ten times. V gene TRBV2 combines with J gene TRBJ2-1; tentatively, D is TRBD1 (6 bases). Trimming took off 5 bases at V and 1 base at J, with 9 bases between the two ends. Germline lookup yields CDR1 SNHLY and CDR2 FYNNEI. The CDR3 is made up of 14 amino acids. CDR3 protein: CASSKTGSYNEQFF. In nucleotides, the CDR3 is TGTGCCAGCAGTAAAACAGGGTCCTACAATGAGCAGTTCTTC.

This clone was observed a few times. CDR3 coding DNA: TGCGCCAGCTGGGGAGAGAACACTGAAGCTTTCTTT. Amino acids: CASWGENTEAFF. The V gene is TRBV5-1, the J gene TRBJ1-1; no definite D call. The V end lost 7 bases, the J end lost 1 base, and 8 bases lay between the germline ends. This CDR3 has 12 residues. Germline V gene sequence: CDR1 SGHRS, CDR2 YFSETQ.

The chain recombines TRBV18 with TRBJ2-5; 7 bases are shared with TRBD1. The germline V gene encodes CDR1 KGHSH and CDR2 LQKENI. Unmatched junction bases numbered 0, after V lost 5 bases and J lost 3 bases. CDR3 length: 12 amino acids. As DNA, the CDR3 is TGTGCCAGCTCAGGGACAGAAGAGACCCAGTACTTC. It translates to CASSGTEETQYF. Combining the CDR3 with reference TRBV18 and TRBJ2-5 gives the whole variable domain NAGVMQNPRHLVRRRGQEARLRCSPMKGHSHVYWYRQLPEEGLKFMVYLQKENIIDESGMPKERFSAEFPKEGPSILRIQQVVRGDSAAYFCASSGTEETQYFGPGTRLLVL.

This chain's CDR3 is CASSASGRAAQYF. Here the CDR3 DNA reads TGTGCCAGCAGCGCAAGCGGGAGGGCCGCGCAGTACTTC. This chain joins TRBV28 and TRBJ2-7, with TRBD2 matching 10 bases. Germline loops: CDR1 MDHEN, CDR2 SYDVKM. CDR3 length: 13 residues. Trimming at V came to 6 bases and at J to 9 bases, leaving 8 bases not matched to a gene.

The chain has TRBV7-9 and TRBJ1-1, with a weak D call TRBD1 (5 bases). Trimming took off 5 bases at V and 2 bases at J, with 12 bases between the two ends. The germline V gene has CDR1 SEHNR and CDR2 FQNEAQ (reference sequence). The CDR3 totals 14 residues. This CDR3 reads CASSLDQGNTEAFF. The CDR3 nucleotides read TGTGCCAGCAGCCTCGACCAGGGTAACACTGAAGCTTTCTTT.

The chain carries TRBV6-1 and TRBJ2-1, with D possibly TRBD1 on 5 matching bases. The CDR3 is 15 amino acids. Trimming stripped 0 bases from V and 3 bases from J, with 9 bases between. Germline V gene lookup returns CDR1 MNHNS and CDR2 SASEGT. The CDR3 nucleotides are TGTGCCAGCAGTGAAGCGCAGGGCGTCTACAATGAGCAGTTCTTC. Its translation: CASSEAQGVYNEQFF.

The rearrangement joins TRBV7-9 to TRBJ1-5; 11 bases are a match to TRBD1. V lost 7 bases, J lost 6 bases, and 14 bases stayed unmatched. CDR3 length: 17 amino acids. Germline loops: CDR1 SEHNR, CDR2 FQNEAQ (reference sequence). Here the CDR3 reads CASTRYVGQGDGQPQHF. As DNA, the CDR3 is TGTGCCAGCACGAGATACGTGGGACAGGGGGATGGTCAGCCCCAGCATTTT.

The CDR3 loop reads CASSLGTSGAREQYF. As DNA, the CDR3 is TGTGCCAGCAGCTTAGGGACTAGCGGGGCACGCGAGCAGTACTTC. This sequence joins TRBV7-2 and TRBJ2-7; 12 bases align to TRBD2. V shed 1 base, J shed 6 bases, and the junction held 4 bases outside the gene matches. This CDR3 has 15 residues. In germline, CDR1 is SGHTA, CDR2 FQGNSA. The whole variable domain, filled in from reference TRBV7-2 and TRBJ2-7, reads GAGVSQSPSNKVTEKGKDVELRCDPISGHTALYWYRQSLGQGLEFLIYFQGNSAPDKSGLPSDRFSAERTGGSVSTLTIQRTQQEDSAVYLCASSLGTSGAREQYFGPGTRLTVT.

This clone was seen a few times. V and J are TRBV7-2 and TRBJ2-1; D is perhaps TRBD2 (6 bases). CDR1 and CDR2 from the germline V gene are SGHTA and FQGNSA. The CDR3 spans 15 residues. The V gene lost 2 bases and the J gene lost 4 bases, with 12 bases spanning the gap. This chain's CDR3 is CASSLSGDLYNEQFF. The DNA of the CDR3 is TGTGCCAGCAGCTTATCGGGGGATCTGTACAATGAGCAGTTCTTC.

The gene calls are TRBV7-2 and TRBJ1-2, with 7 bases identical to TRBD1. V lost 5 bases, J lost 0 bases, and 9 bases stayed unmatched. The CDR3 is made up of 16 amino acids. Germline V lookup: CDR1 SGHTA, CDR2 FQGNSA. DNA for the CDR3: TGTGCCAGCAGCCCTGGACAGGCGAGAGCTAACTATGGCTACACCTTC. Translation gives CASSPGQARANYGYTF.

This clone was seen a few times. The CDR3 DNA reads as TGTGCCAGCAGCGACCGGGCTTGGAAGAGGGATGAGCAGTTCTTC. Translating it yields CASSDRAWKRDEQFF. This chain links TRBV5-4 with TRBJ2-1; tentatively, D is TRBD2 (5 bases). Germline-derived CDR1 and CDR2 are SGHNT and YYREEE (reference sequence). V was cut by 4 bases and J by 8 bases, with 19 bases left in between. The length of the CDR3 is 15 residues.

This chain links TRBV4-1 with TRBJ2-2; TRBD2 aligns across 7 bases. Germline trimming cut 0 bases from V and 6 bases from J; bases unmatched to any gene: 13. From germline, CDR1 is MGHRA and CDR2 YSYEKL. This CDR3 is 18 amino acids long. The CDR3 spells CASSQDQGGEGVPGELFF. As DNA, the CDR3 is TGCGCCAGCAGCCAAGATCAGGGAGGGGAGGGTGTCCCCGGGGAGCTGTTTTTT.

V is TRBV6-5 and J is TRBJ1-5; D call uncertain. This CDR3 has 11 amino acids. The germline V gene encodes CDR1 MNHEY and CDR2 SVGAGI. V was clipped by 5 bases and J by 6 bases, with 5 bases between them. The CDR3, as DNA: TGTGCCAGCAGTGCCGGTCAGCCCCAGCATTTT. Encoded protein: CASSAGQPQHF.

This clone turned up a few times. The rearrangement uses TRBV9 and TRBJ2-5; D perhaps matches TRBD2 (6 bases). There are 16 residues in the CDR3. Germline values: CDR1 SGDLS, CDR2 YYNGEE. Trimming pared 2 bases from V and 1 base from J, leaving 15 bases between. CDR3 in DNA: TGTGCCAGCAGCGTGGGGTTAGCGGCACCCCAAGAGACCCAGTACTTC. As protein: CASSVGLAAPQETQYF.

In its sample, this clone was seen a few times. J is TRBJ1-2 and V is TRBV7-3; 7 nucleotides agree with TRBD1. CDR1 and CDR2 from the germline V gene are SGHTA and FQGTGA. This CDR3 is 13 amino acids long. The V segment lost 4 bases and the J segment 7 bases; nucleotides outside the gene matches: 6. DNA for the CDR3: TGTGCCAGCAGCTCCCGACAGGGTGGTGGCTACACCTTC. Its translation: CASSSRQGGGYTF.

The table lists this clone with a few counts. The rearrangement uses TRBV9 and TRBJ1-1; D unclear. Trimming pared 4 bases from V and 5 bases from J, leaving 18 bases between. Germline V gene data show CDR1 as SGDLS and CDR2 as YYNGEE. This CDR3 contains 15 residues. CDR3: CASSPSPSAATEAFF. CDR3 bases: TGTGCCAGCAGCCCCAGTCCCTCAGCGGCAACTGAAGCTTTCTTT.

V gene TRBV19 combines with J gene TRBJ1-5; possible D gene TRBD1, 5 bases. This CDR3 is 14 amino acids long. Between the trimmed V and J ends, which lost 4 bases and 0 bases, there was a span of 7 bases. Germline assignment: CDR1 LNHDA and CDR2 SQIVND (reference sequence). This CDR3 is CASSKGLSNQPQHF. The CDR3 nucleotides read TGTGCCAGTAGTAAGGGGCTTAGCAATCAGCCCCAGCATTTT.

This clone was seen a few times. The rearrangement links TRBV6-1 to TRBJ2-7, with D uncertain. Germline-derived CDR1 and CDR2 are MNHNS and SASEGT. This CDR3 is 11 amino acids long. Trimming took 3 bases from V and 7 from J, leaving 7 bases between them. CDR3 nucleotides: TGTGCCAGCAGTGAGATCGAGGAGCAGTACTTC. Its translation: CASSEIEEQYF.

Only a few counts were recorded for this clone. The chain couples TRBV7-9 to TRBJ2-7; no clear D. Trimming took 8 bases from V and 1 from J, leaving 15 bases between them. Per germline, CDR1 SEHNR and CDR2 FQNEAQ (reference sequence). There are 14 residues in the CDR3. CDR3 DNA sequence: TGTGCCAGCGCCCCCGACGGGTTATCCTACGAGCAGTACTTC. Protein sequence: CASAPDGLSYEQYF.

This clone was detected only a few times. The chain combines TRBV18 with TRBJ1-1; no clear D. This CDR3 contains 13 residues. The V end was cut by 4 bases, the J end by 3 bases, with 9 bases between. Germline V gene lookup returns CDR1 KGHSH and CDR2 LQKENI. CDR3: CASSRAKDTEAFF. In DNA form, the CDR3 reads TGTGCCAGCTCACGGGCTAAGGACACTGAAGCTTTCTTT.